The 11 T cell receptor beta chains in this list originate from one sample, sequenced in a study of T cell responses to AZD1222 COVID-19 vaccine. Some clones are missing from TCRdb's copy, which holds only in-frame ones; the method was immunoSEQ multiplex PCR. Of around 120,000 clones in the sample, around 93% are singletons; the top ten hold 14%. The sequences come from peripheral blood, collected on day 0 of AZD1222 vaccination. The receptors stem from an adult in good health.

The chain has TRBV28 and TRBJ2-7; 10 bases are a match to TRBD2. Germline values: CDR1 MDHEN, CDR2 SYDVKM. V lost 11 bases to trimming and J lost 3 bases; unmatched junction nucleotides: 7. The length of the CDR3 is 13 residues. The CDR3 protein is CAGSGGALYEQYF. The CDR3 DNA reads TGTGCCGGAAGCGGGGGGGCCCTCTACGAGCAGTACTTC.

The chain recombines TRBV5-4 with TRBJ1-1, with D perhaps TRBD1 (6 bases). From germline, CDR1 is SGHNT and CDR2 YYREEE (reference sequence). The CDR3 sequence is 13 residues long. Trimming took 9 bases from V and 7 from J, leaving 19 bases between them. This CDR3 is CATRPGQRDEAFF. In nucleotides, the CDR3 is TGTGCCACCAGACCAGGACAGAGAGATGAAGCTTTCTTT.

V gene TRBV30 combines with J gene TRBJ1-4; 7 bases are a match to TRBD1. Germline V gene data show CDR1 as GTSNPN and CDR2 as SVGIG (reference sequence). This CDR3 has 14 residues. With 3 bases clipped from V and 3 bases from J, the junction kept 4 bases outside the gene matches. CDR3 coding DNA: TGTGCCTGGAGCATGGGGACAGCTAATGAAAAACTGTTTTTT. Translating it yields CAWSMGTANEKLFF.

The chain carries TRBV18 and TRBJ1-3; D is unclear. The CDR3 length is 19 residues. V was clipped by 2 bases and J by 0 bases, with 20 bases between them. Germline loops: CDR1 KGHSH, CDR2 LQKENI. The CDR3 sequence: CASSPEGSGRFSSGNTIYF. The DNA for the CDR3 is TGTGCCAGCTCACCAGAAGGGTCTGGCAGGTTCTCCTCTGGAAACACCATATATTTT.

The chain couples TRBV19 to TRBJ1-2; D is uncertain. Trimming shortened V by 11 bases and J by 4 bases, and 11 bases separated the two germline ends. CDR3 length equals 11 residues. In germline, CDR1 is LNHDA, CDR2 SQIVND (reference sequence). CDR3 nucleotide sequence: TGTGCCTCGGAGGGCCCCTATGGCTACACCTTC. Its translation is CASEGPYGYTF.

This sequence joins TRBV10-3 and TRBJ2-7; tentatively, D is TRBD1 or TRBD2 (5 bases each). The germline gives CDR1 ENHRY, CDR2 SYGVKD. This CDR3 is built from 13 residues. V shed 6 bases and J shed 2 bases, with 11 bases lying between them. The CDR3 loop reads CAIRGEGAYEQYF. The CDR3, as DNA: TGTGCCATCAGGGGGGAAGGGGCCTACGAGCAGTACTTC.

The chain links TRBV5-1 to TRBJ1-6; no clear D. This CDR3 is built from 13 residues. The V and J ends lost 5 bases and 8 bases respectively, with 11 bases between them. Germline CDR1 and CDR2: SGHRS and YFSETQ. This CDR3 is CASSFPPDSPLHF. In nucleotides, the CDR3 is TGCGCCAGCAGTTTCCCGCCCGATTCACCCCTCCACTTT. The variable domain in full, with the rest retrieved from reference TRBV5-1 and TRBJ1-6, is KAGVTQTPRYLIKTRGQQVTLSCSPISGHRSVSWYQQTPGQGLQFLFEYFSETQRNKGNFPGRFSGRQFSNSRSEMNVSTLELGDSALYLCASSFPPDSPLHFGNGTRLTVT.

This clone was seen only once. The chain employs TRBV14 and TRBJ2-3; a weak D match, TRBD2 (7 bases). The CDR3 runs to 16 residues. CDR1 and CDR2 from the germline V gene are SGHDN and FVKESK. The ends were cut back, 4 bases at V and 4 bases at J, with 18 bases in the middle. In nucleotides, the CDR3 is TGTGCCAGCAGCCCTCTCGAGGGGGGGGGAGCAGATACGCAGTATTTT. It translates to CASSPLEGGGADTQYF. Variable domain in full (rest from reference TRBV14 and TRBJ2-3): EAGVTQFPSHSVIEKGQTVTLRCDPISGHDNLYWYRRVMGKEIKFLLHFVKESKQDESGMPNNRFLAERTGGTYSTLKVQPAELEDSGVYFCASSPLEGGGADTQYFGPGTRLTVL.

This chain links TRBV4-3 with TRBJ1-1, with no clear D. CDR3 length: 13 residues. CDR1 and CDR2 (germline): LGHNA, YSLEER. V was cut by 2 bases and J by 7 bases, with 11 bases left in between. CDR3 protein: CASSQFPSNEAFF. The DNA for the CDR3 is TGCGCCAGCAGCCAATTTCCCTCCAATGAAGCTTTCTTT.

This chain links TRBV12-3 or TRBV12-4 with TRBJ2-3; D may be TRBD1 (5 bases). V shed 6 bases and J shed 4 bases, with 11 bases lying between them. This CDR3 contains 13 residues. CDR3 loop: CASSEAGPDTQYF. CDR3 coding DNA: TGTGCCAGCAGCGAAGCAGGGCCAGATACGCAGTATTTT.

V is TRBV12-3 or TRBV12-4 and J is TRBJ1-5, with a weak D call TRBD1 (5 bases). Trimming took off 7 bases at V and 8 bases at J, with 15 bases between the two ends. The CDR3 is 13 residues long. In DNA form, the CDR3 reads TGTGCCAGCAATCAGGGCTCGGGGGAGCCCCAGCATTTT. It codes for CASNQGSGEPQHF.